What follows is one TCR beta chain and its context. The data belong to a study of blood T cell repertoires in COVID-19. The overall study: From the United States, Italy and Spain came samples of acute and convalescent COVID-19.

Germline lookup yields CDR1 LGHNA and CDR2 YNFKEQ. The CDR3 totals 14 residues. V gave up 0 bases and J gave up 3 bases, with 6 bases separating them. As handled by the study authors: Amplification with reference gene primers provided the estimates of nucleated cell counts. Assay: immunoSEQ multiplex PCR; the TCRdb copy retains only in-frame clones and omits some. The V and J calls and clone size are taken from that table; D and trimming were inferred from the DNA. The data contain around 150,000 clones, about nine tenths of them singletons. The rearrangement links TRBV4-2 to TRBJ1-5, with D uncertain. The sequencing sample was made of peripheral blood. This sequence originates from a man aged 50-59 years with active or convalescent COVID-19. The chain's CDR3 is CASSQEDNNQPQHF. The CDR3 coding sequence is TGTGCCAGCAGCCAAGAAGACAACAATCAGCCCCAGCATTTT.